These 27 T cell receptor beta chains came from one sample sequenced in a study of blood T cell repertoires in COVID-19. Repertoires were generated with immunoSEQ multiplex PCR, while TCRdb's copy carries only in-frame clones and drops some. The data hold hundreds of thousands of clones, with around 85% observed a single time. Material: PBMCs or T cells enriched from blood (not recorded which). Receptor source: a woman aged 25 to 45 who had been exposed to COVID-19.

J is TRBJ2-5 and V is TRBV4-1, with D possibly being TRBD1 (5 bases). The CDR3 is 16 residues long. The germline CDR1 and CDR2 sequences are MGHRA and YSYEKL. Trimming took 2 bases from V and 2 from J, leaving 15 bases between them. CDR3 sequence reads: CASSQTDGQVQETQYF. DNA of the CDR3: TGCGCCAGCAGCCAAACCGACGGACAAGTTCAAGAGACCCAGTACTTC.

This chain links TRBV27 with TRBJ2-7; maybe TRBD1 (6 bases). The CDR3 length is 15 residues. CDR1 and CDR2 from the germline V gene are MNHEY and SMNVEV (reference sequence). V lost 3 bases to trimming and J lost 3 bases, with 15 bases between them. CDR3 nucleotides: TGTGCCAGCAGTTTCTCTGGGGGCGCGGGCTACGAGCAGTACTTC. Protein: CASSFSGGAGYEQYF.

This sequence joins TRBV12-3 or TRBV12-4 and TRBJ1-5, with no clear D. Trimming cost V 2 bases and J 4 bases, with 6 bases left between them. This CDR3 comprises 13 residues. The chain's CDR3 is CASSLNPNQPQHF. For the CDR3, the DNA is TGTGCCAGCAGTTTAAATCCGAATCAGCCCCAGCATTTT.

This chain uses TRBV5-1 with TRBJ2-3; 10 positions agree with TRBD2. V lost 6 bases to trimming and J lost 4 bases; unmatched junction nucleotides: 8. CDR3 length: 15 amino acids. The germline V gene encodes CDR1 SGHRS and CDR2 YFSETQ. The CDR3 here is CASTPSGSSADTQYF. CDR3 bases: TGCGCCAGCACCCCTAGCGGGAGTAGCGCAGATACGCAGTATTTT.

The J gene is TRBJ1-5, the V gene TRBV28, with D possibly TRBD1 on 5 matching bases. Germline V gives CDR1 MDHEN, CDR2 SYDVKM. The CDR3 loop spans 14 amino acids. V was shortened by 5 bases and J by 6 bases, with 14 bases between the two germline ends. CDR3 protein: CASSSRVRGQPQHF. The DNA for the CDR3 is TGTGCCAGCAGTAGCAGGGTTCGTGGTCAGCCCCAGCATTTT.

This sequence joins TRBV7-8 and TRBJ2-2, with D unresolved. V shed 5 bases and J shed 4 bases, with 8 bases lying between them. CDR3 length: 13 amino acids. CDR1 is SGHVS and CDR2 is FQNEAQ in the germline V gene. The CDR3 DNA reads TGTGCCAGCAGCCCCCAGGTCACCGGGGAGCTGTTTTTT. Translating it yields CASSPQVTGELFF.

The rearrangement links TRBV4-1 to TRBJ1-6, with 8 bases fitting TRBD1. V trimming: 1 base; J trimming: 9 bases; junction bases outside the gene matches: 8. Germline CDR1 is MGHRA and CDR2 is YSYEKL. The CDR3 length is 16 residues. The CDR3 loop is CASSQVAGGFGSPLHF. The CDR3, as DNA: TGCGCCAGCAGCCAAGTTGCAGGGGGCTTTGGTTCACCCCTCCACTTT.

V is TRBV5-1 and J is TRBJ1-3; D gene ambiguous. The germline gives CDR1 SGHRS, CDR2 YFSETQ. This CDR3 has 17 amino acids. Trimming cost V 1 base and J 2 bases, with 16 bases left between them. The CDR3 is CASSLYDRGTPGNTIYF. DNA for the CDR3: TGCGCCAGCAGCTTGTATGACCGGGGAACGCCTGGAAACACCATATATTTT.

The chain has TRBV19 and TRBJ1-1; D gene uncertain. There are 14 residues in the CDR3. Deletions cut 7 bases from V and 1 base from J, with 13 bases between. Germline V gene lookup returns CDR1 LNHDA and CDR2 SQIVND (reference sequence). The CDR3 spells CASTPLAQNTEAFF. CDR3 sequence (DNA): TGTGCCAGTACCCCCTTGGCACAGAACACTGAAGCTTTCTTT.

The rearrangement joins TRBV7-9 to TRBJ2-7; 7 positions match TRBD1. This CDR3 is built from 14 residues. The ends lost 5 bases at V and 3 bases at J; junction bases unmatched: 7. Germline CDR1 is SEHNR and CDR2 is FQNEAQ (reference sequence). This CDR3 reads CASSQSTGDYEQYF. The DNA of the CDR3 is TGTGCCAGCAGCCAAAGCACAGGGGACTACGAGCAGTACTTC.

The rearrangement links TRBV6-2 or TRBV6-3 to TRBJ2-7; 7 bases fit TRBD2. The CDR3 contains 13 residues. Germline assignment: CDR1 MNHEY and CDR2 SVGEGT. J lost 7 bases, V lost 4 bases, and 7 bases had no gene match. CDR3 loop: CASSLRGGDEQYF. For the CDR3, the DNA is TGTGCCAGCAGTTTACGTGGGGGGGATGAGCAGTACTTC.

The chain couples TRBV7-9 to TRBJ1-4, with 9 positions matching TRBD1. CDR3 length: 14 amino acids. Germline CDR1 SEHNR, CDR2 FQNEAQ (reference sequence). V lost 2 bases to trimming and J lost 13 bases; unmatched junction nucleotides: 8. Here the CDR3 DNA reads TGTGCCAGCAGCTTAACAACCGGGACAGGGAGACTGTTTTTT. Protein product: CASSLTTGTGRLFF.

The V call is TRBV4-1, the J call TRBJ1-1; 7 bases line up with TRBD1. Germline V gene data show CDR1 as MGHRA and CDR2 as YSYEKL. The CDR3 consists of 16 residues. The V gene end was trimmed by 1 base and the J gene end by 9 bases; junction bases not matched to a gene: 14. CDR3: CASSQGERQGWSKAFF. The DNA of the CDR3 is TGCGCCAGCAGCCAAGGCGAGCGACAGGGCTGGTCTAAAGCTTTCTTT.

The V and J genes are TRBV7-3 and TRBJ2-2, with 9 bases that match TRBD1. The CDR3 consists of 17 residues. J was trimmed by 5 bases and V by 2 bases; bases with no gene match: 9. Germline-derived CDR1 and CDR2 are SGHTA and FQGTGA. The CDR3: CASSLPPGQGRTGELFF. The CDR3 DNA follows: TGTGCCAGCAGCTTACCACCAGGACAGGGGAGGACCGGGGAGCTGTTTTTT.

The chain couples TRBV7-6 to TRBJ2-5, with TRBD1 matching 10 bases. The J segment lost 5 bases and the V segment lost 5 bases, leaving 8 bases of the junction unmatched. Germline lookup yields CDR1 SGHVS and CDR2 FNYEAQ. This CDR3 has 15 amino acids. The CDR3 region is CASSRPGTGAETQYF. The CDR3 region has the DNA TGTGCCAGCAGCCGGCCCGGGACAGGGGCGGAGACCCAGTACTTC. Using reference TRBV7-6 and TRBJ2-5 for the parts outside the CDR3, the full variable domain is GAGVSQSPRYKVTKRGQDVALRCDPISGHVSLYWYRQALGQGPEFLTYFNYEAQQDKSGLPNDRFSAERPEGSISTLTIQRTEQRDSAMYRCASSRPGTGAETQYFGPGTRLLVL.

The CDR3 loop is CASGTPGGRTFF. Here the CDR3 DNA reads TGTGCCAGCGGAACGCCAGGAGGTAGGACTTTCTTT. The chain carries TRBV28 and TRBJ1-1; D gene uncertain. The germline gives CDR1 MDHEN, CDR2 SYDVKM. This CDR3 contains 12 residues. Deletions cut 8 bases from V and 12 bases from J, with 19 bases between.

This clone appeared a few times. The V gene is TRBV6-5, the J gene TRBJ2-7, with D possibly TRBD2 on 6 matching bases. Trimming took 7 bases from V and 2 from J, leaving 18 bases between them. Per the germline V gene, CDR1 is MNHEY and CDR2 is SVGAGI. The CDR3 runs 15 residues. CDR3 residues: CASTQVAGWAYEQYF. The CDR3 DNA reads as TGTGCCAGCACCCAGGTGGCGGGATGGGCCTACGAGCAGTACTTC.

On this clone: Other DNA sequences of this sample code for an identical CDR3. This CDR3 reads CASSLRGTEAFF. In DNA form, the CDR3 reads TGTGCCAGCAGTCTAAGGGGCACTGAAGCTTTCTTT. The V call is TRBV28, the J call TRBJ1-1; perhaps TRBD1 as D (5 bases). Trimming took 5 bases from V and 4 from J, leaving 8 bases between them. Germline V CDR1 and CDR2: MDHEN, SYDVKM. This CDR3 comprises 12 residues.

The table lists this clone with a count of one. The rearrangement links TRBV28 to TRBJ2-7; TRBD1 is a possible D gene (6 bases). CDR1 and CDR2 (germline): MDHEN, SYDVKM. With 7 bases removed from V and 2 bases from J, the gap between germline ends came to 21 bases. The CDR3 has 16 residues. This CDR3 reads CASIGPGQPTPYEQYF. Written as DNA, the CDR3 is TGTGCCAGCATTGGCCCCGGACAGCCGACTCCCTACGAGCAGTACTTC.

The chain joins TRBV5-4 to TRBJ1-2, with a tentative D call TRBD1 (5 bases). The germline gives CDR1 SGHNT, CDR2 YYREEE (reference sequence). Between the trimmed V and J ends, which lost 4 bases and 8 bases, there was a span of 24 bases. The CDR3 has 16 residues. The DNA of the CDR3 is TGTGCCAGCAGCACGGGGGGTAATAGCCCAAATGGGGGCTACACCTTC. Translation gives CASSTGGNSPNGGYTF.

This clone was picked up a small number of times. The J gene is TRBJ1-5, the V gene TRBV2; D is uncertain. The V gene lost 2 bases and the J gene lost 6 bases, with 14 bases spanning the gap. The CDR3 sequence is 15 residues long. The V gene's germline CDR1 is SNHLY and CDR2 FYNNEI. The CDR3 reads CASSEWAGSGQPQHF. CDR3 nucleotide sequence: TGTGCCAGCAGTGAATGGGCGGGGTCGGGTCAGCCCCAGCATTTT.

The CDR3: CASWWARGYNTEAFF. In DNA form, the CDR3 reads TGTGCCAGCTGGTGGGCCAGGGGTTACAACACTGAAGCTTTCTTT. This chain joins TRBV6-5 and TRBJ1-1; weak D call: TRBD1 (6 bases). The V end lost 8 bases, the J end lost 2 bases, and 18 bases lay between the germline ends. CDR1 and CDR2 (germline): MNHEY, SVGAGI. CDR3 size: 15 residues.

The CDR3 coding sequence is TGTGCCAGCAGCCTCCAGATGTATGGCTACACCTTC. It codes for CASSLQMYGYTF. V is TRBV3-1 (or the pseudogene TRBV3-2) and J is TRBJ1-2; D gene unclear. Trimming took 4 bases from V and 5 from J, leaving 8 bases between them. Germline V gene sequence: CDR1 LGHDT, CDR2 YNNKEL (reference sequence). The CDR3 extends over 12 amino acids.

J is TRBJ2-1 and V is TRBV6-2 or TRBV6-3, with D maybe TRBD2 (7 bases). Germline V gene lookup returns CDR1 MNHEY and CDR2 SVGEGT. The CDR3 extends over 15 amino acids. The germline V and J ends were trimmed by 5 bases and 9 bases, with 20 bases remaining between them. CDR3 sequence: CASSRHGGARSEQFF. DNA of the CDR3: TGTGCCAGCAGTCGTCATGGGGGGGCCCGTAGTGAGCAGTTCTTC.

The chain recombines TRBV9 with TRBJ2-1; the match to TRBD2 covers 14 bases. Germline V gene data show CDR1 as SGDLS and CDR2 as YYNGEE. The CDR3 runs to 16 residues. V was pared by 4 bases and J by 9 bases, with 9 bases of the junction left unmatched. CDR3 nucleotides: TGTGCCAGCAGCTCAGAGACTAGCGGGGGGGCCATTGAGCAGTTCTTC. It is translated as CASSSETSGGAIEQFF.

The chain combines TRBV2 with TRBJ1-2; D is uncertain. CDR3 size: 13 residues. The V gene lost 4 bases and the J gene lost 8 bases, with 14 bases spanning the gap. The germline V gene encodes CDR1 SNHLY and CDR2 FYNNEI. The CDR3 region has the DNA TGTGCCAGCAGTGGAGGAGATCTAAGGGGCTACACCTTC. Residues: CASSGGDLRGYTF. The variable domain in full, completed from reference TRBV2 and TRBJ1-2, reads EPEVTQTPSHQVTQMGQEVILRCVPISNHLYFYWYRQILGQKVEFLVSFYNNEISEKSEIFDDQFSVERPDGSNFTLKIRSTKLEDSAMYFCASSGGDLRGYTFGSGTRLTVV.

This sequence joins TRBV7-3 and TRBJ1-6, with a tentative D call TRBD1 (6 bases). Trimming stripped 4 bases from V and 13 bases from J, with 20 bases between. The CDR3 length is 15 residues. CDR1 SGHTA and CDR2 FQGTGA come from the germline V gene. The CDR3 is CASSSQQGRGYPLHF. DNA for the CDR3: TGTGCCAGCAGCTCCCAACAGGGAAGGGGGTATCCCCTCCACTTT.